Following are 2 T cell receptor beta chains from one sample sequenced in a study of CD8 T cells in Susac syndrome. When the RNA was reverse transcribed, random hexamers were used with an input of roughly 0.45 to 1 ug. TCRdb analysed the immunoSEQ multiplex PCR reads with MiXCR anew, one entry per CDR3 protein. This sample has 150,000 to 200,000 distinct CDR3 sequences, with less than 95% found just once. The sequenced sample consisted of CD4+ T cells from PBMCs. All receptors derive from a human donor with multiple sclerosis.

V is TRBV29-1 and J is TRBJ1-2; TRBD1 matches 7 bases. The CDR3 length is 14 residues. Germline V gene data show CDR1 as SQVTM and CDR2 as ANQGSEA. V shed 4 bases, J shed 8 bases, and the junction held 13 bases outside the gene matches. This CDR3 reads CSVGSTGSVDGYTF. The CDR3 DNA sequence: TGCAGCGTTGGTTCGACAGGGAGCGTGGACGGCTACACCTTC.

This chain's CDR3 is CASSYSIAGQAISGANVLTF. CDR3 nucleotide sequence: TGTGCCAGCAGTTACTCGATCGCGGGACAGGCGATCTCTGGGGCCAACGTCCTGACTTTC. The genes are TRBV6-2 or TRBV6-3 and TRBJ2-6; TRBD1 matches 8 bases. The CDR3 is made up of 20 amino acids. J was trimmed by 0 bases and V by 0 bases; bases with no gene match: 10. From germline, CDR1 is MNHEY and CDR2 SVGEGT.